This T cell receptor (beta chain) was recorded in a study of T cells in localized non-small cell lung cancer. Sequenced by immunoSEQ multiplex PCR; TCRdb stores in-frame clones only, minus some. Of 25,000 to 35,000 clones in the sample, 88% were seen once. With respect to this clone: The antigen remains unidentified.

Study-level points and caveats: Out of the top 100 tumor clones, a median approximately 61 were seen in adjacent lung. A higher density of T cells in blood coincided with extended overall survival. Adjacent uninvolved lung tissue had the highest T cell clonality, exceeding tumor. The study sequenced only one region of the tumor. As a result, intratumor heterogeneity could not be excluded and remains possible.

Germline V lookup: CDR1 LNHDA, CDR2 SQIVND (reference sequence). With V trimmed by 7 bases and J by 8 bases, 14 bases remained unmatched. The length of the CDR3 is 15 residues. This TCR was recovered from a female donor at least 60 years old with stage III squamous cell lung carcinoma. The genes are TRBV19 and TRBJ1-5, with 7 nucleotides matching TRBD1. This specimen consisted of peripheral blood, obtained before any cancer treatment. CDR3 sequence reads: CASTETRGDWKPQHF. CDR3 DNA sequence: TGTGCCAGTACCGAAACCAGGGGGGATTGGAAGCCCCAGCATTTT. The full variable domain, rest sourced from reference TRBV19 and TRBJ1-5, is DGGITQSPKYLFRKEGQNVTLSCEQNLNHDAMYWYRQDPGQGLRLIYYSQIVNDFQKGDIAEGYSVSREKKESFPLTVTSAQKNPTAFYLCASTETRGDWKPQHFGDGTRLSIL.